The 8 T cell receptor beta chains below all came from one sample that was sequenced in a study of T cells in Graves' hyperthyroidism and ophthalmopathy. Regions amplified from RNA transcripts were the TCR beta CDR3 regions. With the HTBI primer set, the TCR CDR3 went through a first round of RT-PCR. TCRdb called the multiplex PCR reads again in MiXCR, with one record for every CDR3 protein. This table has under 400,000 distinct CDR3 sequences, 25% appearing once. Sequencing used blood. The source of these receptors is a man in his forties or fifties with Graves' hyperthyroidism.

The chain has TRBV3-1 and TRBJ2-3; 9 positions match TRBD2. The CDR3 length is 15 residues. Germline CDR1 LGHDT, CDR2 YNNKEL (reference sequence). With V trimmed by 10 bases and J by 5 bases, 13 bases remained unmatched. The chain's CDR3 is CAISEGGRARDTQYF. The DNA of the CDR3 is TGTGCCATCAGTGAAGGCGGGAGGGCCCGAGATACGCAGTATTTT.

The sample holds many counts of this clonotype. The V and J genes are TRBV7-8 and TRBJ2-5, with 10 bases identical to TRBD2. The CDR3 consists of 16 residues. CDR1 and CDR2 from the germline V gene are SGHVS and FQNEAQ. The V and J ends lost 0 bases and 4 bases, in that order; junction bases with no gene match: 5. DNA for the CDR3: TGTGCCAGCAGCTTAGCAGGACTAGCGGTAGGAGAGACCCAGTACTTC. Translation gives CASSLAGLAVGETQYF.

The rearrangement links TRBV29-1 to TRBJ2-4, with D perhaps matching TRBD2 (6 bases). This CDR3 has 12 amino acids. Germline assignment: CDR1 SQVTM and CDR2 ANQGSEA. V was pared by 4 bases and J by 6 bases, with 10 bases between. The CDR3 region is CSVAGVGNIQYF. The DNA for the CDR3 is TGCAGCGTTGCGGGGGTGGGAAACATTCAGTACTTC.

J is TRBJ1-2 and V is TRBV7-3; D uncertain. The CDR3 has 14 residues. Germline V CDR1 and CDR2: SGHTA, FQGTGA. Trimming took off 2 bases at V and 1 base at J, with 8 bases between the two ends. CDR3 in DNA: TGTGCCAGCAGCTTAGGACCTAGTAACTATGGCTACACCTTC. As protein: CASSLGPSNYGYTF.

As for this clonotype: This may stem from a read error, because a much larger clone lies one nucleotide away. The rearrangement uses TRBV9 and TRBJ2-5; D not resolved. Germline loops: CDR1 SGDLS, CDR2 YYNGEE. The CDR3 runs to 15 residues. This CDR3 reads CVSSVETSVGETQYF. The DNA for the CDR3 is TGTGTCAGCAGCGTAGAAACATCGGTCGGGGAGACCCAGTACTTC.

The V gene is TRBV19, the J gene TRBJ1-2; D remains unclear. V lost 5 bases to trimming and J lost 7 bases, with 11 bases between them. CDR1 is LNHDA, CDR2 SQIVND, per germline (reference sequence). The CDR3 length is 12 residues. CDR3 nucleotide sequence: TGTGCCAGTAGTCGAGGGTTCCTTGGCTACACCTTC. It encodes CASSRGFLGYTF.

The chain has TRBV25-1 and TRBJ2-6; D possibly uses TRBD1 or TRBD2 (5 bases each). Germline V gene lookup returns CDR1 MGHDK and CDR2 SYGVNS. The V end lost 8 bases, the J end lost 0 bases, and 20 bases lay between the germline ends. The CDR3 is 18 amino acids. This CDR3 reads CASRLKRDGFSGANVLTF. The CDR3 region has the DNA TGTGCCAGCCGCCTCAAACGGGACGGATTCTCTGGGGCCAACGTCCTGACTTTC.

This clonotype was detected only a few times. The V gene is TRBV19, the J gene TRBJ2-1, with 16 bases lining up with TRBD2. With 3 bases clipped from V and 5 bases from J, the junction kept 10 bases outside the gene matches. The CDR3 has 19 amino acids. Looked up from germline, CDR1 is LNHDA and CDR2 is SQIVND (reference sequence). Here the CDR3 reads CASSIPPGLAGGPHNEQFF. In DNA, the CDR3 is TGTGCCAGTAGTATTCCCCCGGGACTAGCGGGAGGGCCGCACAATGAGCAGTTCTTC.